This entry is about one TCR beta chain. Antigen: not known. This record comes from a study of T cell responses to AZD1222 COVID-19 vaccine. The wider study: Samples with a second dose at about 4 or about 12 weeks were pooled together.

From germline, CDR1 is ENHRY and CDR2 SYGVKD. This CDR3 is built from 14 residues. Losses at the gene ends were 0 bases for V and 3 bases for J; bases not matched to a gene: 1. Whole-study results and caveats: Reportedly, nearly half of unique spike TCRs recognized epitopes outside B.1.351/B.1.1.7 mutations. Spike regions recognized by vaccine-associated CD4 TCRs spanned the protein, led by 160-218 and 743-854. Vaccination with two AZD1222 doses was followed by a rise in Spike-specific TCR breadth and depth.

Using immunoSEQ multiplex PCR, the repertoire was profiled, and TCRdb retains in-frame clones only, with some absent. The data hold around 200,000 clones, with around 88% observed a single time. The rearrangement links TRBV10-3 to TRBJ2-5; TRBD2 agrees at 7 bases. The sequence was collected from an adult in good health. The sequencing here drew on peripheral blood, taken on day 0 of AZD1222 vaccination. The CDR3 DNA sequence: TGTGCCATCAGTGAGTCGAGCGGGGAAGAGACCCAGTACTTC. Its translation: CAISESSGEETQYF.